Listed below are T cell receptor beta chains from one sample, sequenced in a study of patients and donors after allogeneic stem cell transplantation. Via MiXCR, TCRdb re-called the RT-PCR reads, giving one row per CDR3 protein. This table has 400,000 to 500,000 distinct CDR3 sequences, roughly 16% appearing once. The source material was blood, either unsorted or a sorted T cell fraction (not recorded which). The receptor source for this set is a human donor who was either an allogeneic HSCT recipient or a stem cell or donor lymphocyte infusion donor (not recorded which). It is not recorded whose cells these are; they may come from a transplant donor. CDR3s leave out the opening cysteine and the closing phenylalanine or tryptophan. The D gene is left open where the match is weak.

>-|TRBJ1-1|TRBV7-9
ASSLRNGVEAF
>TRBD2|TRBJ2-2|TRBV9
ASSVSAGGNTGELF
>TRBD1|TRBJ2-7|TRBV11-2
ASSPLGTGDHEQY
>TRBD1|TRBJ1-1|TRBV7-3
ASSLTGGENTEAF
>TRBD1|TRBJ2-1|TRBV7-9
ASSLVGQGKDEQF
>TRBD1|TRBJ2-1|TRBV20-1
SARDLGQGDEQF
>-|TRBJ2-7|TRBV9
ASSVRDLRGYEQY
>-|TRBJ1-5|TRBV4-1
ASSLALNSNQPQH
>-|TRBJ2-3|TRBV5-1
ASSWDSTDTQY
>-|TRBJ2-1|TRBV4-3
ASSQDRISYNEQF
>-|TRBJ2-4|TRBV20-1
SAPGGGNIQY
>TRBD2|TRBJ2-2|TRBV24-1
ATSDFRRETGELF
>-|TRBJ1-2|TRBV4-2
ASSQDWGGPDGYT
>-|TRBJ1-1|TRBV10-3
AISGRGTEAF
>TRBD2|TRBJ2-7|TRBV7-2
ASSGGLAGGYYEQY
>TRBD1|TRBJ2-5|TRBV12-3/TRBV12-4
ASSTGTGTFPETQY
>TRBD2|TRBJ2-3|TRBV9
ASSVGRGGGTLRTDTQY
>-|TRBJ2-7|TRBV20-1
SAIDRINYEQY
>TRBD1|TRBJ1-5|TRBV12-3/TRBV12-4
ASSRGQGNQPQH
>-|TRBJ2-5|TRBV2
ASSPTGTRAETQY
>TRBD2|TRBJ2-3|TRBV20-1
SARALAGHTDTQY
>TRBD2|TRBJ2-7|TRBV5-6
ASSRGLAENYEQY
>-|TRBJ2-7|TRBV7-2
ASSSPPVTEQY
>TRBD2|TRBJ2-1|TRBV7-8
ASSVSGLAASYNEQF
>TRBD2|TRBJ2-5|TRBV5-1
ASSMGGTEETQY
>TRBD2|TRBJ2-5|TRBV9
ASSVGLADQETQY
>-|TRBJ1-2|TRBV3-1
ASSQDPSSGYT
>-|TRBJ1-1|TRBV20-1
SLLLDTEAF
>-|TRBJ2-1|TRBV7-2
ASSSSGLFGYNEQF
>-|TRBJ2-1|TRBV9
ASSVDGDSQGQF
>-|TRBJ2-7|TRBV30
AWSYGVEQY
>-|TRBJ1-3|TRBV9
ASSAGAGLSGNTIY
>-|TRBJ1-2|TRBV5-5
ASSLGGVGVFDGYT
>-|TRBJ1-1|TRBV18
ASSPPSGTEAF
>TRBD1|TRBJ2-5|TRBV10-3
AIRQTGLETQY
>-|TRBJ2-2|TRBV12-3/TRBV12-4
ASSFGPTNTGELF
>TRBD2|TRBJ2-1|TRBV7-3
ASSQSGGRYNEQF
>TRBD2|TRBJ2-3|TRBV7-2
ASRHSGGRGDTQY
>-|TRBJ1-2|TRBV11-2
ASSPLRDPYGYT
>-|TRBJ1-6|TRBV5-1
ASSTAQPGGSSPLH
>TRBD1|TRBJ1-1|TRBV6-5
ASSYTDRATEAF
>-|TRBJ1-6|TRBV11-2
ASSQGSSPLH
>-|TRBJ1-6|TRBV18
ASSPVTGSNSPLH
>-|TRBJ2-5|TRBV12-3/TRBV12-4
ASKGEGNQETQY
>TRBD1|TRBJ1-1|TRBV12-3/TRBV12-4
ASSPRGLYSEAF
>-|TRBJ2-1|TRBV4-3
ASSHGTDPKLSYNEQF
>-|TRBJ2-5|TRBV7-2
ASSLSVQETQY
>-|TRBJ1-5|TRBV20-1
SASQGSNQPQH
>-|TRBJ1-6|TRBV5-1
ASSTGGVSNSPLH
>-|TRBJ2-7|TRBV5-1
ASSAYSLSYEQY
>-|TRBJ2-3|TRBV20-1
SATLQGRADTQY
>-|TRBJ1-2|TRBV9
ASSGYGYT
>-|TRBJ2-5|TRBV7-6
ASSPTTYEAETQY
>TRBD2|TRBJ2-7|TRBV5-1
ASSEGTSGIYEQY
>-|TRBJ1-2|TRBV6-1
ASSERTEKYGYT
>-|TRBJ2-2|TRBV4-1
ASSQGLLSWDTGELF
>TRBD1|TRBJ2-3|TRBV5-5
ASSSGGQGFRGDTQY
>TRBD1|TRBJ2-7|TRBV24-1
ATSQGATGHNEQY
>-|TRBJ1-1|TRBV20-1
SAGSGPAITEAF